This T cell receptor beta chain was captured in a study of T cells in Graves' hyperthyroidism and ophthalmopathy. Diagnosis relied on clinical symptoms, serum thyroxine and TRAb, thyroid ultrasound and orbital computed tomography. In germline, CDR1 is DFQATT, CDR2 SNEGSKA (reference sequence). V was clipped by 6 bases and J by 8 bases; unmatched bases: 11. This CDR3 spans 13 amino acids. Amplified TCR beta CDR3 regions derived from RNA transcripts. HTBI primers were used for first-round RT-PCR of the TCR CDR3. MiXCR, run by TCRdb on the multiplex PCR reads, gives a single entry per CDR3 protein. The sample has hundreds of thousands of distinct CDR3 sequences, 20% seen once. This clonotype has a handful of counts.

The genes are TRBV20-1 and TRBJ1-1, with 8 nucleotides matching TRBD1. The sample comprised blood. The TCR comes from a man aged 35-49 years with Graves' ophthalmopathy. The CDR3 nucleotides read TGCAGTGCCTCAGTTGGGGGGGACAGGGAAGCTTTCTTT. Protein sequence: CSASVGGDREAFF.